This T cell receptor beta chain was observed in a study of cytomegalovirus exposure and HLA in healthy donors. The PCR made use of 60 Vbeta and 13 Jbeta primers. TCRdb keeps only in-frame clones here, not all; method: immunoSEQ multiplex PCR. The repertoire shows 95,000 to 110,000 clones; the top ten hold 3% to 3.5%. Germline CDR1 and CDR2: SGHVS and FQNEAQ. Losses at the gene ends were 6 bases for V and 6 bases for J; bases not matched to a gene: 3. The CDR3 spans 14 residues. The V gene is TRBV7-8, the J gene TRBJ2-2; 11 bases map to TRBD2. The TCR was taken from a man aged 40-55 years in good health and CMV-seronegative. Sample: PBMCs. The CDR3 here is CASRVAGGPGELFF. DNA for the CDR3: TGTGCCAGCAGAGTAGCGGGGGGGCCCGGGGAGCTGTTTTTT.